These 24 T cell receptor beta chains originate from one sample sequenced in a study of blood T cells in healthy people across ages. Sample-barcoded 5' priming and a J-beta primer mix drove a second PCR of about 6 to 12 cycles. One entry per CDR3 protein results from TCRdb running MiXCR on the 5' RACE reads. The sample lists about 670,000 distinct CDR3 sequences, 52% occurring once. Specimen: blood. These receptors all come from a woman older than 75 in good health.

As for this clonotype: A much bigger clone sits one base away, suggesting this may be a read error. The chain employs TRBV9 and TRBJ2-3; the D is unclear. Germline assignment: CDR1 SGDLS and CDR2 YYNGEE. The CDR3 is 12 residues long. The DNA of the CDR3 is TGTGCCAGCAGCGTACCAACAGATACGCGGTATTTT. This codes for CASSVPTDTRYF.

Many counts were recorded for this clonotype. The chain employs TRBV5-5 and TRBJ1-5; 10 bases agree with TRBD1. V was pared by 4 bases and J by 2 bases, with 3 bases of the junction left unmatched. In germline, CDR1 is SGHKS, CDR2 YYEKEE (reference sequence). This CDR3 comprises 15 residues. CDR3: CASSMDRGGNQPQHF. The DNA of the CDR3 is TGTGCCAGCAGCATGGACAGGGGGGGCAATCAGCCCCAGCATTTT.

The chain has TRBV27 and TRBJ1-6; maybe TRBD1 (5 bases). In germline, CDR1 is MNHEY, CDR2 SMNVEV (reference sequence). V shed 0 bases and J shed 14 bases, with 8 bases lying between them. The CDR3 is made up of 12 amino acids. Here the CDR3 reads CASSLSGRSLHF. The CDR3 coding sequence is TGTGCCAGCAGTTTATCGGGACGGTCCCTCCACTTT.

This clonotype came up many times. The chain uses TRBV29-1 and TRBJ2-7, with unresolved D. Germline values: CDR1 SQVTM, CDR2 ANQGSEA. CDR3 length equals 14 residues. Trimming shortened V by 4 bases and J by 0 bases, and 13 bases separated the two germline ends. The CDR3 nucleotides are TGCAGCGTTGGAGCGCGTCCAGACTCCTACGAGCAGTACTTC. Translated: CSVGARPDSYEQYF.

CDR3: CSAPTGGNQPQHF. The CDR3 nucleotides are TGCAGTGCGCCGACAGGGGGTAATCAGCCCCAGCATTTT. V usage is TRBV20-1 and J usage is TRBJ1-5; TRBD1 matches 9 bases. After removal of 6 bases from V and 4 bases from J, the junction contained 4 bases not matched to a gene. Germline lookup yields CDR1 DFQATT and CDR2 SNEGSKA (reference sequence). The CDR3 sequence is 13 residues long.

In regard to this clonotype: A read error may explain this, as a much larger clone is one base away. The J gene is TRBJ2-6, the V gene TRBV2; TRBD1 agrees at 7 bases. Germline V gene lookup returns CDR1 SNHLY and CDR2 FYNNEI. CDR3 size: 15 residues. The CDR3 spells CASSWDSSGASVLTF. Written as DNA, the CDR3 is TGTGCCAGCAGTTGGGACAGCTCTGGGGCCAGCGTCCTGACTTTC.

The chain recombines TRBV5-1 with TRBJ1-2; no firm D call. CDR1 and CDR2 (germline): SGHRS, YFSETQ. The CDR3 runs 14 residues. V was clipped by 0 bases and J by 3 bases, with 9 bases between them. Here the CDR3 DNA reads TGCGCCAGCAGCTTGGGCCGGAAAGACTATGGCTACACCTTC. Its protein is CASSLGRKDYGYTF.

A note on this clonotype: This may come from a read error, since a much larger clone is one base off. The chain carries TRBV20-1 and TRBJ2-5; TRBD2 agrees at 12 bases. This CDR3 comprises 15 residues. With V trimmed by 6 bases and J by 11 bases, 16 bases remained unmatched. Germline CDR1 DFQATT, CDR2 SNEGSKA (reference sequence). The CDR3 DNA is TGCAGTGCCTACCTAGCGGGGGGGCGAAGGAATGAGCAGTACTTC. It encodes CSAYLAGGRRNEQYF.

The chain uses TRBV12-5 and TRBJ2-1; 8 bases map to TRBD1. The CDR3 is 14 amino acids. Germline V gene sequence: CDR1 LGHNT, CDR2 FRNRAP. V shed 4 bases and J 5 bases; nucleotides not matched to a gene: 4. The CDR3 region has the DNA TGTGCTAGTGGTTCCGACAGGGGCCACAATGAGCAGTTCTTC. It codes for CASGSDRGHNEQFF.

Note on this clonotype: One base away lies a much larger clone, so this may be a sequencing read error. The rearrangement joins TRBV3-1 to TRBJ2-2; D unresolved. This CDR3 region has 14 residues. In germline, CDR1 is LGHDT, CDR2 YNNKEL (reference sequence). The V and J ends lost 0 bases and 1 base respectively, with 3 bases between them. The CDR3 nucleotides are TGTGCCAGCAGCCAAGAACAGAACACCGGGGAGCTGTTTTTT. Translation gives CASSQEQNTGELFF.

This chain connects TRBV6-5 to TRBJ2-6, with D possibly being TRBD1 (5 bases). Between the trimmed V and J ends, which lost 2 bases and 2 bases, there was a span of 7 bases. Germline assignment: CDR1 MNHEY and CDR2 SVGAGI. The CDR3 is made up of 15 amino acids. The CDR3 sequence is CASSYEGAGANVLTF. In DNA form, the CDR3 reads TGTGCCAGCAGTTACGAAGGGGCTGGGGCCAACGTCCTGACTTTC.

This clonotype was found many times. This chain connects TRBV10-3 to TRBJ2-3; no clear D. Germline V CDR1 and CDR2: ENHRY, SYGVKD. This CDR3 is built from 12 residues. V was cut by 4 bases and J by 4 bases, with 6 bases left in between. The CDR3 here is CAISARADTQYF. The CDR3 DNA reads as TGTGCCATCAGTGCCCGGGCAGATACGCAGTATTTT.

In this sample, this clonotype turned up once. The chain employs TRBV29-1 and TRBJ2-3; 8 bases align to TRBD1. Germline trimming cut 6 bases from V and 4 bases from J; bases unmatched to any gene: 3. The length of the CDR3 is 12 residues. CDR1 is SQVTM, CDR2 ANQGSEA, per germline. CDR3 nucleotide sequence: TGCAGCGTACGGACAGGGCCAGATACGCAGTATTTT. It translates to CSVRTGPDTQYF.

The sample holds a few counts of this clonotype. The chain links TRBV7-3 to TRBJ2-2; tentative D call: TRBD2 (5 bases). There are 13 residues in the CDR3. V was clipped by 5 bases and J by 9 bases, with 13 bases between them. In germline, CDR1 is SGHTA, CDR2 FQGTGA. The CDR3 here is CASSVYRGRELFF. DNA for the CDR3: TGTGCCAGCAGCGTATACAGAGGGCGGGAGCTGTTTTTT.

Only a few counts were recorded for this clonotype. This CDR3 is CASSFLGRGNQPQHF. CDR3 nucleotides: TGTGCCAGCAGTTTTCTGGGGAGAGGCAATCAGCCCCAGCATTTT. The chain employs TRBV12-3 or TRBV12-4 and TRBJ1-5; D remains unclear. V lost 3 bases and J lost 2, with 11 bases in between. The CDR3 length is 15 residues.

Of note for this clonotype: One base away lies a much larger clone, so this may be a sequencing read error. The genes are TRBV20-1 and TRBJ2-3; tentative D call: TRBD2 (6 bases). Germline V gene sequence: CDR1 DFQATT, CDR2 SNEGSKA (reference sequence). Deletions cut 6 bases from V and 5 bases from J, with 15 bases between. This CDR3 comprises 13 residues. CDR3 protein: CSAQSVGGDTQYF. DNA for the CDR3: TGCAGTGCCCAGAGCGTGGGGGGAGATACGCAGTATTTT.

CDR3 nucleotide sequence: TGTGCCAGCAGCGGGACTAGCGGAAACTCTGGGGCCAACGTCCTGACTTTC. Amino acid sequence: CASSGTSGNSGANVLTF. The chain couples TRBV7-3 to TRBJ2-6, with 11 bases fitting TRBD2. Trimming removed 5 bases from V and 0 bases from J; junction bases left unmatched: 3. CDR1 is SGHTA, CDR2 FQGTGA, per germline. CDR3 length: 17 residues.

The chain links TRBV29-1 to TRBJ2-7; 8 positions match TRBD1. With 6 bases clipped from V and 0 bases from J, the junction kept 10 bases outside the gene matches. Germline CDR1 and CDR2: SQVTM and ANQGSEA. This CDR3 spans 15 amino acids. The CDR3 nucleotides are TGCAGCGTCAATCGACAGGGGCAGAGCTCCTACGAGCAGTACTTC. Residues: CSVNRQGQSSYEQYF.

This clonotype was recorded once. This chain joins TRBV4-2 and TRBJ2-4, with D possibly matching TRBD2 (6 bases). The J call may be faulty, since TRBJ2-7 better matches the DNA end. The CDR3 sequence is 15 residues long. The germline CDR1 and CDR2 sequences are LGHNA and YNFKEQ. The CDR3, as DNA: TGTGCCAGCAGCCAGGGGGTTCTCGGGGGTTACGAGCAGTACTTC. Translated, it gives CASSQGVLGGYEQYF.

This chain links TRBV12-3 or TRBV12-4 with TRBJ2-3, with D tentatively TRBD2 (5 bases). The CDR3 extends over 14 amino acids. V was trimmed by 3 bases and J by 4 bases, leaving 11 bases between them. This CDR3 is CASSFEGGSDTQYF. The CDR3 nucleotides are TGTGCCAGCAGTTTCGAGGGCGGCTCAGATACGCAGTATTTT.

The genes are TRBV20-1 and TRBJ2-3, with TRBD1 identical over 8 bases. The CDR3 length is 15 residues. Trimming cost V 0 bases and J 4 bases; bases outside gene matches: 6. Germline V lookup: CDR1 DFQATT, CDR2 SNEGSKA (reference sequence). The CDR3 DNA reads TGCAGTGCTAGAGATCTCAGGGGGCCCGCAGATACGCAGTATTTT. Translating it yields CSARDLRGPADTQYF.

V gene TRBV12-3 or TRBV12-4 combines with J gene TRBJ2-3; TRBD2 matches at 8 bases. The V gene end was trimmed by 2 bases and the J gene end by 4 bases; junction bases not matched to a gene: 5. The CDR3 is 15 residues long. CDR3 in DNA: TGTGCCAGCAGTTTAAATCTAGCGGGTGCAGATACGCAGTATTTT. Its translation is CASSLNLAGADTQYF.

The gene calls are TRBV28 and TRBJ2-3, with 7 bases that match TRBD1. After removal of 9 bases from V and 2 bases from J, the junction contained 14 bases not matched to a gene. In germline, CDR1 is MDHEN, CDR2 SYDVKM. This CDR3 spans 16 amino acids. The CDR3 sequence: CARRQQGRTITDTQYF. CDR3 in DNA: TGTGCCAGAAGACAACAGGGGCGGACCATCACAGATACGCAGTATTTT.

This chain connects TRBV12-3 or TRBV12-4 to TRBJ1-5; unclear D gene. The germline V and J ends were trimmed by 5 bases and 1 base, with 9 bases remaining between them. The CDR3 runs 14 residues. CDR3 DNA sequence: TGTGCCAGCAGTCACAGCGTCAGCAATCAGCCCCAGCATTTT. Amino acid sequence: CASSHSVSNQPQHF.